The present T cell receptor beta chain was sequenced within a study of control samples from healthy donors and cancer patients. From germline, CDR1 is GTSNPN and CDR2 SVGIG (reference sequence). The length of the CDR3 is 15 residues. J was trimmed by 4 bases and V by 2 bases; bases with no gene match: 7. Assay used: immunoSEQ multiplex PCR; TCRdb lists only in-frame clones, some missing. The sample holds about 85,000 clones, approximately 88% seen once. The sample consisted of blood. The chain links TRBV30 to TRBJ2-3; 9 bases match TRBD2. The clonotype comes from a woman aged 55-70 years in good health. This CDR3 is CAWSPAGGPADTQYF. DNA of the CDR3: TGTGCCTGGAGTCCCGCGGGAGGGCCGGCAGATACGCAGTATTTT.